The 32 T cell receptor beta chains below all came from one sample that was sequenced in a study of blood T cell repertoires in COVID-19. Sequenced by immunoSEQ multiplex PCR; TCRdb stores in-frame clones only, minus some. The sample shows approximately 350,000 clones, around 82% of them seen only once. Sequencing used peripheral blood. The receptors come from a man aged 25-45 years with active or convalescent COVID-19.

The sample holds a few counts of this clone. The chain uses TRBV24-1 and TRBJ2-2; D remains unclear. The CDR3 has 13 amino acids. Germline CDR1 KGHDR, CDR2 SFDVKD. Trimming removed 7 bases from V and 4 bases from J, with 9 bases in between. Written as DNA, the CDR3 is TGTGCCACCAGCGCGCATTTCACCGGGGAGCTGTTTTTT. Translating it yields CATSAHFTGELFF.

This sequence joins TRBV5-1 and TRBJ1-2, with D tentatively TRBD1 (6 bases). The CDR3 loop spans 14 amino acids. V was cut by 4 bases and J by 3 bases, with 13 bases left in between. Germline CDR1 and CDR2: SGHRS and YFSETQ. The CDR3: CASSVTGGDYGYTF. The CDR3 region has the DNA TGCGCCAGCAGCGTGACAGGAGGAGACTATGGCTACACCTTC. Based on the CDR3 plus reference TRBV5-1 and TRBJ1-2, the full variable domain is KAGVTQTPRYLIKTRGQQVTLSCSPISGHRSVSWYQQTPGQGLQFLFEYFSETQRNKGNFPGRFSGRQFSNSRSEMNVSTLELGDSALYLCASSVTGGDYGYTFGSGTRLTVV.

The chain couples TRBV3-1 (or the pseudogene TRBV3-2) to TRBJ1-2, with 7 bases aligning to TRBD1. Germline V lookup: CDR1 LGHDT, CDR2 YNNKEL (reference sequence). V shed 4 bases and J 7 bases; nucleotides not matched to a gene: 9. CDR3 size: 14 residues. The CDR3 loop is CASSPRQGESGYTF. Here the CDR3 DNA reads TGTGCCAGCAGCCCCAGACAGGGCGAGAGTGGCTACACCTTC.

The chain joins TRBV24-1 to TRBJ2-3; TRBD1 matches at 11 bases. The length of the CDR3 is 16 residues. J lost 2 bases, V lost 2 bases, and 2 bases had no gene match. Germline V gene sequence: CDR1 KGHDR, CDR2 SFDVKD. In DNA form, the CDR3 reads TGTGCCACCAGTGATTACGGACAGGGGGCCACAGATACGCAGTATTTT. It is translated as CATSDYGQGATDTQYF.

This clone was observed a handful of times. The chain couples TRBV9 to TRBJ1-5; 10 nucleotides agree with TRBD1. The CDR3 has 15 amino acids. The germline V gene encodes CDR1 SGDLS and CDR2 YYNGEE. J was trimmed by 3 bases and V by 2 bases; bases with no gene match: 2. This chain's CDR3 is CASSVGTGDNQPQHF. CDR3 bases: TGTGCCAGCAGCGTGGGGACAGGGGACAATCAGCCCCAGCATTTT. Using reference TRBV9 and TRBJ1-5 for the parts outside the CDR3, the full variable domain is DSGVTQTPKHLITATGQRVTLRCSPRSGDLSVYWYQQSLDQGLQFLIQYYNGEERAKGNILERFSAQQFPDLHSELNLSSLELGDSALYFCASSVGTGDNQPQHFGDGTRLSIL.

This sequence joins TRBV5-6 and TRBJ2-1; D is ambiguous. This CDR3 region has 15 residues. The V end lost 4 bases, the J end lost 6 bases, and 17 bases lay between the germline ends. Germline V gene lookup returns CDR1 SGHDT and CDR2 YYEEEE. The CDR3 bases are TGTGCCAGCAGCCCGACCCCACCGAGCGCCAATGAGCAGTTCTTC. It is translated as CASSPTPPSANEQFF.

The chain has TRBV5-1 and TRBJ2-1, with TRBD2 matching 8 bases. Germline CDR1 and CDR2: SGHRS and YFSETQ. Losses at the gene ends were 1 base for V and 4 bases for J; bases not matched to a gene: 7. This CDR3 spans 16 amino acids. This CDR3 reads CASSLLASGLYNEQFF. DNA of the CDR3: TGCGCCAGCAGCTTGTTAGCTAGCGGGTTATACAATGAGCAGTTCTTC.

This clone has just a few counts. The genes are TRBV9 and TRBJ1-2; 7 bases fit TRBD1. The CDR3 has 15 residues. Germline V lookup: CDR1 SGDLS, CDR2 YYNGEE. With V trimmed by 3 bases and J by 6 bases, 11 bases remained unmatched. The CDR3 protein is CASSGHRGPPNGYTF. The CDR3 nucleotides read TGTGCCAGCAGCGGCCACAGGGGCCCGCCAAATGGCTACACCTTC.

V gene TRBV7-8 combines with J gene TRBJ2-7, with 16 positions matching TRBD2. J was trimmed by 6 bases and V by 5 bases; bases with no gene match: 4. CDR1 is SGHVS, CDR2 FQNEAQ, per germline. The CDR3 length is 15 residues. CDR3 nucleotides: TGTGCCAGCAGCAAGGGACTAGCGGGAGGGCCCGAGCAGTACTTC. Its translation: CASSKGLAGGPEQYF.

This chain joins TRBV19 and TRBJ1-1; TRBD1 matches at 8 bases. V lost 5 bases to trimming and J lost 0 bases; unmatched junction nucleotides: 11. The germline gives CDR1 LNHDA, CDR2 SQIVND (reference sequence). CDR3 length equals 17 residues. Written as DNA, the CDR3 is TGTGCCAGTAGTCATGCCCGGCAGGGGGCCTTGAACACTGAAGCTTTCTTT. Translating it yields CASSHARQGALNTEAFF.

The genes are TRBV7-3 and TRBJ1-5; no clear D gene. CDR1 is SGHTA and CDR2 is FQGTGA in the germline V gene. This CDR3 has 13 residues. Trimming stripped 5 bases from V and 4 bases from J, with 9 bases between. Here the CDR3 reads CASSLGPNQPQHF. The DNA of the CDR3 is TGTGCCAGCAGCCTGGGCCCAAATCAGCCCCAGCATTTT.

This rearrangement joins TRBV29-1 to TRBJ1-2, with a possible D match to TRBD1 (6 bases). V was trimmed by 5 bases and J by 6 bases, leaving 13 bases between them. This CDR3 is 12 amino acids long. Germline CDR1 is SQVTM and CDR2 is ANQGSEA. The chain's CDR3 is CSVRGAHDGYTF. For the CDR3, the DNA is TGCAGCGTTCGGGGGGCGCACGATGGCTACACCTTC.

This clone was counted only a few times. The chain combines TRBV10-3 with TRBJ2-5; 10 nucleotides match TRBD2. The germline CDR1 and CDR2 sequences are ENHRY and SYGVKD. V shed 5 bases, J shed 3 bases, and the junction held 0 bases outside the gene matches. The CDR3 consists of 13 residues. CDR3 protein: CAISLAGEETQYF. The CDR3 DNA reads as TGTGCCATCAGTCTAGCGGGGGAAGAGACCCAGTACTTC.

The chain has TRBV7-3 and TRBJ2-2; no firm D call. Trimming stripped 2 bases from V and 6 bases from J, with 4 bases between. Per the germline V gene, CDR1 is SGHTA and CDR2 is FQGTGA. The CDR3 consists of 12 residues. CDR3 bases: TGTGCCAGCAGCTTATTATCCGGGGAGCTGTTTTTT. Amino acid sequence: CASSLLSGELFF.

This chain connects TRBV19 to TRBJ2-5; D perhaps matches TRBD1 (5 bases). V was pared by 5 bases and J by 1 base, with 8 bases between. Germline loops: CDR1 LNHDA, CDR2 SQIVND (reference sequence). The CDR3 runs to 13 residues. This CDR3 is CASSEQVQETQYF. The CDR3 DNA follows: TGTGCCAGTAGTGAACAGGTCCAAGAGACCCAGTACTTC.

In DNA form, the CDR3 reads TGCGCCAGCAGCCCGGGACAGTTGTTTTTTGAATCACCCCTCCACTTT. As protein: CASSPGQLFFESPLHF. The chain links TRBV4-1 to TRBJ1-6; 7 positions match TRBD1. The CDR3 has 16 amino acids. Germline V gene sequence: CDR1 MGHRA, CDR2 YSYEKL. The V gene end was trimmed by 4 bases and the J gene end by 10 bases; junction bases not matched to a gene: 13.

The chain carries TRBV4-2 and TRBJ1-1; TRBD1 matches at 8 bases. Germline values: CDR1 LGHNA, CDR2 YNFKEQ. This CDR3 contains 16 residues. The V gene end was trimmed by 0 bases and the J gene end by 10 bases; junction bases not matched to a gene: 13. CDR3 DNA sequence: TGTGCCAGCAGCCAAGAGCAAACGAGGACAGGGTCGGTAGCTTTCTTT. Amino acids: CASSQEQTRTGSVAFF.

The rearrangement links TRBV28 to TRBJ1-6; D is unresolved. The length of the CDR3 is 14 residues. CDR1 MDHEN and CDR2 SYDVKM come from the germline V gene. V was cut by 5 bases and J by 10 bases, with 15 bases left in between. CDR3 in amino acids: CASSIRRGVSPLHF. The CDR3 DNA reads as TGTGCCAGCAGTATCCGAAGAGGCGTCTCACCCCTCCACTTT.

In its sample, this clone was seen a few times. J is TRBJ2-5 and V is TRBV27, with TRBD2 matching 11 bases. CDR1 is MNHEY, CDR2 SMNVEV, per germline (reference sequence). The CDR3 sequence is 17 residues long. The trim removed 6 bases at V and 5 bases at J, leaving 14 bases unmatched. CDR3 in amino acids: CASSPRNGASGRETQYF. CDR3 in DNA: TGTGCCAGCAGCCCAAGAAACGGGGCTAGCGGGAGGGAGACCCAGTACTTC.

The rearrangement uses TRBV4-3 and TRBJ2-7; TRBD1 matches at 12 bases. The V gene's germline CDR1 is LGHNA and CDR2 YSLEER. The V and J ends lost 0 bases and 7 bases, in that order; junction bases with no gene match: 7. The CDR3 has 16 residues. CDR3 protein: CASSQDFGTGGREQYF. The CDR3 DNA follows: TGCGCCAGCAGCCAAGATTTCGGGACAGGGGGCAGGGAGCAGTACTTC.

This rearrangement joins TRBV7-2 to TRBJ2-3; 13 positions agree with TRBD2. Losses at the gene ends were 5 bases for V and 6 bases for J; bases not matched to a gene: 11. The CDR3 is 17 residues long. Germline CDR1 SGHTA, CDR2 FQGNSA. The CDR3 loop reads CASSLVSTSGGLDTQYF. Here the CDR3 DNA reads TGTGCCAGCAGCCTAGTTTCGACTAGCGGGGGGTTGGATACGCAGTATTTT.

The chain joins TRBV25-1 to TRBJ2-2, with 7 bases fitting TRBD1. The CDR3 spans 13 residues. V trimming: 7 bases; J trimming: 6 bases; junction bases outside the gene matches: 5. CDR1 is MGHDK and CDR2 is SYGVNS in the germline V gene. Written as DNA, the CDR3 is TGTGCCAGCAAACTGACAGGGCCCGGGGAGCTGTTTTTT. Translation gives CASKLTGPGELFF.

V is TRBV30 and J is TRBJ1-1; the D gene is possibly TRBD1 (5 bases). The germline V gene has CDR1 GTSNPN and CDR2 SVGIG (reference sequence). The CDR3 is 13 amino acids. The V and J ends lost 5 bases and 3 bases respectively, with 13 bases between them. The CDR3: CAWCRDWDTEAFF. The CDR3 DNA sequence: TGTGCCTGGTGCCGGGACTGGGACACTGAAGCTTTCTTT. The entire variable domain, with the rest obtained from reference TRBV30 and TRBJ1-1, is as follows: SQTIHQWPATLVQPVGSPLSLECTVEGTSNPNLYWYRQAAGRGLQLLFYSVGIGQISSEVPQNLSASRPQDRQFILSSKKLLLSDSGFYLCAWCRDWDTEAFFGQGTRLTVV.

The chain is built from TRBV7-9 and TRBJ1-3; D is undetermined. Between the trimmed V and J ends, which lost 5 bases and 4 bases, there was a span of 9 bases. CDR1 is SEHNR and CDR2 is FQNEAQ in the germline V gene (reference sequence). The CDR3 is 13 amino acids. CDR3 DNA: TGTGCCAGCAGCCCCTACCTCGGAAACACCATATATTTT. Protein sequence: CASSPYLGNTIYF.

The chain joins TRBV29-1 to TRBJ2-7; 8 nucleotides agree with TRBD2. Germline-derived CDR1 and CDR2 are SQVTM and ANQGSEA. Trimming cost V 6 bases and J 2 bases; bases outside gene matches: 6. The CDR3 has 13 amino acids. CDR3 in amino acids: CSVGGVLTYEQYF. The CDR3 nucleotides read TGCAGCGTCGGGGGGGTACTCACCTACGAGCAGTACTTC.

This chain joins TRBV30 and TRBJ1-2, with D unresolved. The germline CDR1 and CDR2 sequences are GTSNPN and SVGIG (reference sequence). With 1 base removed from V and 7 bases from J, the gap between germline ends came to 10 bases. This CDR3 region has 12 residues. CDR3 DNA: TGTGCCTGGAGTGAACAAGGAGTTGGCTACACCTTC. Its translation is CAWSEQGVGYTF.

The gene calls are TRBV30 and TRBJ1-2; TRBD1 matches at 8 bases. This CDR3 has 13 amino acids. Trimming took 0 bases from V and 7 from J; bases not matched to a gene: 4. Germline values: CDR1 GTSNPN, CDR2 SVGIG (reference sequence). The CDR3 here is CAWSVRTGSGYTF. CDR3 DNA sequence: TGTGCCTGGAGTGTCAGGACAGGGAGTGGCTACACCTTC.

This clone was observed once. The chain has TRBV4-3 and TRBJ2-1; 10 bases are shared with TRBD2. CDR1 is LGHNA and CDR2 is YSLEER in the germline V gene. The CDR3 contains 15 residues. V dropped 4 bases and J dropped 9; count of bases not matched to a gene: 9. The CDR3 sequence: CASSRGSSGSGEQFF. The CDR3 DNA sequence: TGCGCCAGCAGCCGAGGATCTAGCGGGAGTGGTGAGCAGTTCTTC.

This chain links TRBV12-3 or TRBV12-4 with TRBJ1-2, with unresolved D. V was cut by 3 bases and J by 4 bases, with 9 bases left in between. CDR3 length: 13 residues. Here the CDR3 DNA reads TGTGCCAGCAGTTTCGGGGAGGCCTATGGCTACACCTTC. This codes for CASSFGEAYGYTF.

The rearrangement uses TRBV7-2 and TRBJ2-7, with a possible D match to TRBD2 (5 bases). The CDR3 contains 12 residues. Trimming pared 6 bases from V and 3 bases from J, leaving 9 bases between. Germline V gene lookup returns CDR1 SGHTA and CDR2 FQGNSA. CDR3 in DNA: TGTGCCAGCAGAGCCGGGGTCTACGAGCAGTACTTC. Encoded protein: CASRAGVYEQYF.

This rearrangement joins TRBV6-5 to TRBJ1-5, with 7 bases aligning to TRBD1. This CDR3 comprises 15 residues. The germline gives CDR1 MNHEY, CDR2 SVGAGI. Trimming took 0 bases from V and 5 from J; bases not matched to a gene: 4. Written as DNA, the CDR3 is TGTGCCAGCAGTTACTCGCGACAGGGTGATCAGCCCCAGCATTTT. Protein: CASSYSRQGDQPQHF.

The chain recombines TRBV3-1 (or the pseudogene TRBV3-2) with TRBJ1-1; no clear D gene. Germline loops: CDR1 LGHDT, CDR2 YNNKEL (reference sequence). V was pared by 4 bases and J by 11 bases, with 20 bases between. This CDR3 has 14 residues. In nucleotides, the CDR3 is TGTGCCAGCAGCCCTCGTTCTTGGGCAACCCAGGCTTTCTTT. Translation gives CASSPRSWATQAFF.